Following are 27 T cell receptor beta chains from one sample sequenced in a study of cytomegalovirus exposure and HLA in healthy donors. PCR involved 60 Vbeta and 13 Jbeta primers. The table came from immunoSEQ multiplex PCR; TCRdb's copy has only in-frame clones and leaves some out. The profile shows 180,000 or so clones, just under 80% of them singletons. Sequenced input: PBMCs. These receptors were collected from a female donor in good health and CMV-seronegative.

The chain recombines TRBV13 with TRBJ2-1; 12 nucleotides align to TRBD2. Trimming removed 5 bases from V and 9 bases from J; junction bases left unmatched: 8. The germline gives CDR1 PRHDT, CDR2 FYEKMQ (reference sequence). The CDR3 is 15 residues long. CDR3: CASSLWTSGNGEQFF. The CDR3 DNA reads as TGTGCCAGCAGCCTTTGGACTAGCGGGAACGGTGAGCAGTTCTTC. The entire variable domain, with the rest obtained from reference TRBV13 and TRBJ2-1, is as follows: AAGVIQSPRHLIKEKRETATLKCYPIPRHDTVYWYQQGPGQDPQFLISFYEKMQSDKGSIPDRFSAQQFSDYHSELNMSSLELGDSALYFCASSLWTSGNGEQFFGPGTRLTVL.

This chain links TRBV5-5 with TRBJ1-4; the match to TRBD1 covers 7 bases. Germline assignment: CDR1 SGHKS and CDR2 YYEKEE (reference sequence). CDR3 length: 14 amino acids. The J segment lost 8 bases and the V segment lost 5 bases, leaving 9 bases of the junction unmatched. In nucleotides, the CDR3 is TGTGCCAGCAGTGACGACAGGGCACAGGAAAAACTGTTTTTT. Encoded protein: CASSDDRAQEKLFF.

The chain uses TRBV10-3 and TRBJ2-5; 14 bases agree with TRBD2. The V and J ends lost 4 bases and 1 base, in that order; junction bases with no gene match: 2. The germline gives CDR1 ENHRY, CDR2 SYGVKD. This CDR3 region has 16 residues. The CDR3 spells CAISGLAGGLQETQYF. The CDR3 DNA follows: TGTGCCATCAGTGGACTAGCGGGAGGGCTCCAAGAGACCCAGTACTTC.

This clone was recorded only once. The gene calls are TRBV6-1 and TRBJ2-5; 7 bases match TRBD2. With the DNA end fitting TRBJ2-7 better, the J assignment may be wrong. The CDR3 consists of 13 residues. CDR1 is MNHNS, CDR2 SASEGT, per germline. The CDR3 spells CATSSGAPYEQYF. The CDR3 DNA is TGTGCCACCTCCAGCGGGGCCCCATACGAGCAGTACTTC.

V usage is TRBV14 and J usage is TRBJ2-5; TRBD2 is a possible D gene (5 bases). With 1 base removed from V and 13 bases from J, the gap between germline ends came to 16 bases. Germline CDR1 is SGHDN and CDR2 is FVKESK. This CDR3 is 13 amino acids long. The CDR3 loop is CASSQAGGSTAYF. The CDR3 DNA sequence: TGTGCCAGCAGCCAAGCAGGTGGGAGTACGGCGTACTTC.

This clone was counted a single time. The chain is built from TRBV4-3 and TRBJ2-1; 8 positions agree with TRBD2. This CDR3 has 15 residues. The J segment lost 8 bases and the V segment lost 0 bases, leaving 6 bases of the junction unmatched. Germline V CDR1 and CDR2: LGHNA, YSLEER. CDR3 in DNA: TGCGCCAGCAGCCAAGATATCACTAGCGGCTATGAGCAGTTCTTC. Protein sequence: CASSQDITSGYEQFF.

The sample holds a few counts of this clone. The chain couples TRBV5-4 to TRBJ2-5, with 11 bases fitting TRBD2. Germline V CDR1 and CDR2: SGHNT, YYREEE (reference sequence). CDR3 length equals 14 residues. After removal of 2 bases from V and 4 bases from J, the junction contained 1 base not matched to a gene. CDR3 sequence (DNA): TGTGCCAGCAGCTTCGGACTAGCGGGAGAGACCCAGTACTTC. Protein: CASSFGLAGETQYF.

The rearrangement uses TRBV6-5 and TRBJ2-7, with D perhaps TRBD1 (5 bases). CDR3 length equals 13 residues. The germline CDR1 and CDR2 sequences are MNHEY and SVGAGI. V was trimmed by 8 bases and J by 0 bases, leaving 11 bases between them. Written as DNA, the CDR3 is TGTGCCAGCGGCGGACATAACTCCTACGAGCAGTACTTC. Translation gives CASGGHNSYEQYF.

In this sample, this clone turned up a few times. V and J are TRBV5-1 and TRBJ2-5; 13 nucleotides match TRBD2. Germline V CDR1 and CDR2: SGHRS, YFSETQ. The CDR3 extends over 14 amino acids. V lost 3 bases to trimming and J lost 5 bases; unmatched junction nucleotides: 1. The CDR3 region is CASSSTSGGETQYF. The CDR3 DNA sequence: TGCGCCAGCAGCTCGACTAGCGGGGGGGAGACCCAGTACTTC.

The rearrangement uses TRBV7-9 and TRBJ1-6; 10 nucleotides match TRBD1. The germline V gene has CDR1 SEHNR and CDR2 FQNEAQ (reference sequence). The junction had 3 bases not matched to a gene; V was cut back by 1 base and J by 6 bases. The CDR3 totals 16 residues. Here the CDR3 DNA reads TGTGCCAGCAGCTTAGATCGGACAGGGGGTAATTCACCCCTCCACTTT. Residues: CASSLDRTGGNSPLHF.

The chain has TRBV30 and TRBJ1-5; 9 bases map to TRBD1. V dropped 2 bases and J dropped 2; count of bases not matched to a gene: 1. Germline V CDR1 and CDR2: GTSNPN, SVGIG (reference sequence). The CDR3 sequence is 14 residues long. The CDR3 DNA reads as TGTGCCTGGAGTCGGGACAGGGGCAATCAGCCCCAGCATTTT. This encodes CAWSRDRGNQPQHF.

V gene TRBV18 combines with J gene TRBJ1-2, with D perhaps matching TRBD1 (6 bases). The germline gives CDR1 KGHSH, CDR2 LQKENI. Trimming took 1 base from V and 4 from J, leaving 13 bases between them. There are 15 residues in the CDR3. Written as DNA, the CDR3 is TGTGCCAGCTCACCACAGGGGGATTCTGGCTATGGCTACACCTTC. Protein product: CASSPQGDSGYGYTF.

This clone was observed a single time. The same CDR3 can be traced to other DNA sequences in this sample. The genes are TRBV29-1 and TRBJ2-7; tentative D call: TRBD2 (5 bases). V lost 5 bases to trimming and J lost 0 bases, with 14 bases between them. This CDR3 has 14 residues. The germline V gene has CDR1 SQVTM and CDR2 ANQGSEA. In DNA form, the CDR3 reads TGCAGCGTTCATAGGACTGAGAGCTCCTACGAGCAGTACTTC. Amino acids: CSVHRTESSYEQYF.

This chain links TRBV15 with TRBJ1-2; D is perhaps TRBD1 (5 bases). CDR1 is LNHNV, CDR2 YYDKDF, per germline (reference sequence). With 5 bases removed from V and 3 bases from J, the gap between germline ends came to 13 bases. The CDR3 is made up of 14 amino acids. The CDR3 reads CATSPVGGDYGYTF. CDR3 bases: TGTGCCACCAGCCCGGTCGGGGGAGACTATGGCTACACCTTC.

This clone was seen only a few times. The chain recombines TRBV30 with TRBJ1-6, with TRBD1 identical over 7 bases. The V gene end was trimmed by 5 bases and the J gene end by 7 bases; junction bases not matched to a gene: 11. Germline V CDR1 and CDR2: GTSNPN, SVGIG (reference sequence). The CDR3 length is 15 residues. As DNA, the CDR3 is TGTGCCTGGGCGGGACAGCCGGGATTAAATTCACCCCTCCACTTT. Amino acids: CAWAGQPGLNSPLHF. Full variable domain (rest looked up from reference TRBV30 and TRBJ1-6): SQTIHQWPATLVQPVGSPLSLECTVEGTSNPNLYWYRQAAGRGLQLLFYSVGIGQISSEVPQNLSASRPQDRQFILSSKKLLLSDSGFYLCAWAGQPGLNSPLHFGNGTRLTVT.

The chain joins TRBV19 to TRBJ2-7, with 9 bases that match TRBD1. The CDR3 loop spans 14 amino acids. CDR1 and CDR2 from the germline V gene are LNHDA and SQIVND (reference sequence). Unmatched junction bases numbered 7, after V lost 6 bases and J lost 4 bases. CDR3 sequence: CASSGTGNFYEQYF. DNA of the CDR3: TGTGCCAGTAGCGGGACAGGGAATTTTTACGAGCAGTACTTC.

Of note for this clone: Other DNA sequences of this sample code for an identical CDR3. The rearrangement uses TRBV7-9 and TRBJ1-1; tentatively, D is TRBD1 (6 bases). The CDR3 is made up of 14 amino acids. With 3 bases removed from V and 0 bases from J, the gap between germline ends came to 8 bases. The germline V gene encodes CDR1 SEHNR and CDR2 FQNEAQ (reference sequence). CDR3 amino acids: CASSLGQVNTEAFF. CDR3 coding DNA: TGTGCCAGCAGCTTGGGACAAGTGAACACTGAAGCTTTCTTT.

The chain recombines TRBV7-2 with TRBJ2-5, with 8 bases that match TRBD2. Trimming removed 5 bases from V and 3 bases from J; junction bases left unmatched: 8. This CDR3 region has 15 residues. Germline values: CDR1 SGHTA, CDR2 FQGNSA. The CDR3: CASSPRGSGKETQYF. CDR3 nucleotide sequence: TGTGCCAGCAGCCCCAGGGGTAGCGGGAAAGAGACCCAGTACTTC.

The chain uses TRBV4-3 and TRBJ1-2; TRBD1 might be the D (5 bases). CDR3 length: 18 amino acids. Germline CDR1 and CDR2: LGHNA and YSLEER. V lost 3 bases to trimming and J lost 3 bases, with 23 bases between them. CDR3 protein: CASSQQRSTGGSHYGYTF. DNA for the CDR3: TGCGCCAGCAGCCAGCAGCGCTCGACGGGGGGGTCCCACTATGGCTACACCTTC.

The V gene is TRBV6-1, the J gene TRBJ1-1; no reliable D call. Germline V CDR1 and CDR2: MNHNS, SASEGT. The CDR3 runs to 15 residues. The V end lost 1 base, the J end lost 5 bases, and 14 bases lay between the germline ends. The CDR3 is CASSEELLEGTEAFF. As DNA, the CDR3 is TGTGCCAGCAGTGAAGAATTACTCGAGGGAACTGAAGCTTTCTTT.

The CDR3 DNA follows: TGTGCCAGCAGCGTAGCCGACAGGCCCGGAAACACCATATATTTT. It yields the protein CASSVADRPGNTIYF. J is TRBJ1-3 and V is TRBV9, with D possibly being TRBD1 (6 bases). The CDR3 sequence is 15 residues long. Trimming left V 0 bases short and J 4 bases short, with 11 bases between. Germline V gene lookup returns CDR1 SGDLS and CDR2 YYNGEE.

J is TRBJ2-3 and V is TRBV4-2; possibly TRBD2 for D (6 bases). Per the germline V gene, CDR1 is LGHNA and CDR2 is YNFKEQ. V lost 7 bases and J lost 3, with 11 bases in between. This CDR3 contains 13 residues. The CDR3 sequence: CASNSEGTDTQYF. CDR3 coding DNA: TGTGCCAGCAATTCGGAGGGGACAGATACGCAGTATTTT.

This chain connects TRBV9 to TRBJ2-1; D is perhaps TRBD2 (6 bases). Trimming left V 0 bases short and J 3 bases short, with 22 bases between. Germline V CDR1 and CDR2: SGDLS, YYNGEE. The CDR3 extends over 19 amino acids. The CDR3 sequence: CASSVAGGRLGGSYNEQFF. The DNA of the CDR3 is TGTGCCAGCAGCGTAGCTGGAGGGCGGCTAGGAGGGAGCTACAATGAGCAGTTCTTC.

The chain joins TRBV11-3 to TRBJ2-4; D is possibly TRBD2 (5 bases). CDR3 length equals 14 residues. Germline lookup yields CDR1 SGHNT and CDR2 YENEEA. V was shortened by 5 bases and J by 8 bases, with 16 bases between the two germline ends. The CDR3 DNA follows: TGTGCCAGCAGCGAGGGCCCTGGGTTGGACATTCAGTACTTC. It specifies CASSEGPGLDIQYF. The entire variable domain, with the rest obtained from reference TRBV11-3 and TRBJ2-4, is as follows: EAGVVQSPRYKIIEKKQPVAFWCNPISGHNTLYWYLQNLGQGPELLIRYENEEAVDDSQLPKDRFSAERLKGVDSTLKIQPAELGDSAVYLCASSEGPGLDIQYFGAGTRLSVL.

V is TRBV5-6 and J is TRBJ2-7; TRBD1 aligns across 9 bases. The junction had 7 bases not matched to a gene; V was cut back by 2 bases and J by 7 bases. The CDR3 loop spans 14 amino acids. Germline V gene data show CDR1 as SGHDT and CDR2 as YYEEEE. The CDR3 reads CASSLWDRDREQYF. CDR3 in DNA: TGTGCCAGCAGCTTATGGGACAGGGATAGAGAGCAGTACTTC.

This clone has more than one count but fewer than ten. Other DNA sequences from this sample encode an identical CDR3 as well. The CDR3 protein is CASSLGLAGTGELFF. The CDR3 bases are TGTGCCAGCAGCCTTGGACTAGCGGGGACCGGGGAGCTGTTTTTT. V gene TRBV7-3 combines with J gene TRBJ2-2; 12 nucleotides match TRBD2. Trimming removed 5 bases from V and 5 bases from J; junction bases left unmatched: 3. Germline lookup yields CDR1 SGHTA and CDR2 FQGTGA. The CDR3 extends over 15 amino acids.

This chain's CDR3 is CASSVGQGAYNEQFF. DNA of the CDR3: TGTGCCAGCAGCGTCGGACAGGGGGCTTACAATGAGCAGTTCTTC. This chain links TRBV9 with TRBJ2-1; 11 bases match TRBD1. The germline gives CDR1 SGDLS, CDR2 YYNGEE. The CDR3 length is 15 residues. V lost 2 bases to trimming and J lost 4 bases; unmatched junction nucleotides: 2.